Following are 7 T cell receptor beta chains from one sample sequenced in a study of blood T cells in healthy people across ages. Combining a sample-barcoded 5' primer with a J-beta primer mix, a second PCR ran for roughly 7 to 12 cycles. TCRdb analysed the 5' RACE reads with MiXCR anew, one entry per CDR3 protein. This table holds over a million distinct CDR3 sequences, under 30% found once. The data also belong to a second study, concerning T cells of mothers and their children.

The sample consisted of blood. The origin of the receptors is a girl aged 2 to 9 in good health.

This sequence joins TRBV7-2 and TRBJ1-2, with D perhaps matching TRBD1 (6 bases). From germline, CDR1 is SGHTA and CDR2 FQGNSA. Trimming shortened V by 5 bases and J by 5 bases, and 18 bases separated the two germline ends. The CDR3 runs 15 residues. The DNA of the CDR3 is TGTGCCAGCAGCCCCAGACAGGCTGTAGGTTATGGCTACACCTTC. Amino acids: CASSPRQAVGYGYTF.

This rearrangement joins TRBV9 to TRBJ1-1; tentatively, D is TRBD1 (5 bases). The V gene's germline CDR1 is SGDLS and CDR2 YYNGEE. This CDR3 has 14 amino acids. V was clipped by 9 bases and J by 5 bases, with 20 bases between them. The chain's CDR3 is CAIRKQQEGTEAFF. In DNA, the CDR3 is TGTGCCATCCGAAAACAACAGGAAGGGACTGAAGCTTTCTTT.

The chain joins TRBV4-2 to TRBJ2-3; the D is unclear. Trimming took 4 bases from V and 4 from J, leaving 15 bases between them. Looked up from germline, CDR1 is LGHNA and CDR2 is YNFKEQ. The CDR3 has 15 residues. CDR3 region: CASSPRQLMADTQYF. The CDR3 DNA sequence: TGTGCCAGCAGCCCCCGCCAGTTAATGGCAGATACGCAGTATTTT.

In its sample, this clonotype was seen a few times. This chain joins TRBV29-1 and TRBJ1-1; possibly TRBD1 for D (6 bases). Per the germline V gene, CDR1 is SQVTM and CDR2 is ANQGSEA. Trimming removed 1 base from V and 4 bases from J, with 13 bases in between. The CDR3 is 14 residues long. The DNA for the CDR3 is TGCAGCGTTGAAGCCGCGGCAGGGGTCACTGAAGCTTTCTTT. Translating gives CSVEAAAGVTEAFF.

As to this clonotype: With a much larger clone just one base away, this may be a read error. This chain uses TRBV20-1 with TRBJ1-1, with TRBD1 identical over 8 bases. The CDR3 spans 14 residues. V shed 1 base, J shed 4 bases, and the junction held 5 bases outside the gene matches. The germline CDR1 and CDR2 sequences are DFQATT and SNEGSKA (reference sequence). CDR3 protein: CSARGTGPGTEAFF. The CDR3 nucleotides read TGCAGTGCTAGAGGGACAGGGCCGGGCACTGAAGCTTTCTTT.

This chain uses TRBV29-1 with TRBJ1-1, with unresolved D. The CDR3 covers 14 residues. The germline V and J ends were trimmed by 0 bases and 4 bases, with 12 bases remaining between them. Germline V CDR1 and CDR2: SQVTM, ANQGSEA. The CDR3 region has the DNA TGCAGCGTTGAAGATCGCACGAGTAGCACTGAAGCTTTCTTT. It encodes CSVEDRTSSTEAFF. The full variable domain, with the rest looked up from reference TRBV29-1 and TRBJ1-1, is SAVISQKPSRDICQRGTSLTIQCQVDSQVTMMFWYRQQPGQSLTLIATANQGSEATYESGFVIDKFPISRPNLTFSTLTVSNMSPEDSSIYLCSVEDRTSSTEAFFGQGTRLTVV.

The chain uses TRBV12-3 or TRBV12-4 and TRBJ2-5; TRBD2 aligns across 12 bases. The length of the CDR3 is 14 residues. Germline trimming cut 5 bases from V and 5 bases from J; bases unmatched to any gene: 3. The CDR3 DNA is TGTGCCAGCAGTGATCTAGCGGGGGGGGAGACCCAGTACTTC. As protein: CASSDLAGGETQYF.